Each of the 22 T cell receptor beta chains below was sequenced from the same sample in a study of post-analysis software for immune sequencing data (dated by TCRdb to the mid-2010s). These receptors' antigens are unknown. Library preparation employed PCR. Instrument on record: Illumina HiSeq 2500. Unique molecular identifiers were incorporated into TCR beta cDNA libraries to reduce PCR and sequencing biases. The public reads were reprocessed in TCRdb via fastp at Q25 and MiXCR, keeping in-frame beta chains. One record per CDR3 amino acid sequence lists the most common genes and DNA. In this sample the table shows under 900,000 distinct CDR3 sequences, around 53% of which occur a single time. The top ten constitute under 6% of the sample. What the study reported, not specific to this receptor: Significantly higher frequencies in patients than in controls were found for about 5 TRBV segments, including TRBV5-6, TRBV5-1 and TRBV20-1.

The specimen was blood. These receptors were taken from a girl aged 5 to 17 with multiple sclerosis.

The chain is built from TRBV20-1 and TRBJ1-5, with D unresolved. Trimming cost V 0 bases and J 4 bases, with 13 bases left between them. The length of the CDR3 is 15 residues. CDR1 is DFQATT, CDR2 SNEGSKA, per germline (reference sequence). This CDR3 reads CSARENVLSNQPQHF. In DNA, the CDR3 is TGCAGTGCTAGAGAAAATGTTTTGTCGAATCAGCCCCAGCATTTT.

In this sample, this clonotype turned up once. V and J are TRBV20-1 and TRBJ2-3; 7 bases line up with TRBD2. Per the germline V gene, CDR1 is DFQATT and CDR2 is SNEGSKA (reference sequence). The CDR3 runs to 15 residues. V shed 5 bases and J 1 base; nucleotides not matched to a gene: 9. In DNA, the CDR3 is TGCAGTGCTTACCCTTTCGCGGGAGGCACAGATACGCAGTATTTT. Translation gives CSAYPFAGGTDTQYF.

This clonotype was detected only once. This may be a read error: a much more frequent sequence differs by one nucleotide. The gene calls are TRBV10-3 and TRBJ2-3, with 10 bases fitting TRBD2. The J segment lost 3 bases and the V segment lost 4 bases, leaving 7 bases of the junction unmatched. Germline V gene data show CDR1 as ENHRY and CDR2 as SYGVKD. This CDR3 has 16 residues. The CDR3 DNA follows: TGTGCCATCAGTGGGTCGCAACTAGCGGGGACAGATACGCAGTATTTT. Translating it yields CAISGSQLAGTDTQYF.

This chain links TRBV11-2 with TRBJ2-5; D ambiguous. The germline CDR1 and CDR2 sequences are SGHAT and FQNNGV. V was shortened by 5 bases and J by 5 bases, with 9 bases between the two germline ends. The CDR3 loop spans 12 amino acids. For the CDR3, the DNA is TGTGCCAGCAGCCTCTCCATGGAGACCCAGTACTTC. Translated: CASSLSMETQYF. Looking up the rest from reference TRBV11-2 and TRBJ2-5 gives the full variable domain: EAGVAQSPRYKIIEKRQSVAFWCNPISGHATLYWYQQILGQGPKLLIQFQNNGVVDDSQLPKDRFSAERLKGVDSTLKIQPAKLEDSAVYLCASSLSMETQYFGPGTRLLVL.

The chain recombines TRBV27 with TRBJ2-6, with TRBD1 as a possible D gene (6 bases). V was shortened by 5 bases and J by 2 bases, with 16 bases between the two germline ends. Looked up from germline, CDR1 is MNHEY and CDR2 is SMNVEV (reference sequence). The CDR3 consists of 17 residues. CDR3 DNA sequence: TGTGCCAGCAGTATCACAGGGTTGGGAACTGGGGCCAACGTCCTGACTTTC. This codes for CASSITGLGTGANVLTF.

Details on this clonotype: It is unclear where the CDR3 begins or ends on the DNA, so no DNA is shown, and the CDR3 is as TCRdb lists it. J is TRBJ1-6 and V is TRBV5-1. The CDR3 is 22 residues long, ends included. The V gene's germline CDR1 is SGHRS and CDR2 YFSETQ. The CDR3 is CASSSAGEVGEKLFFGSGTLHF.

CDR3 amino acids: CSVKRGTQYF. CDR3 in DNA: TGCAGCGTCAAGCGGGGGACGCAGTATTTT. The chain links TRBV29-1 to TRBJ2-3; 8 bases match TRBD2. The CDR3 has 10 residues. After removal of 6 bases from V and 9 bases from J, the junction contained 2 bases not matched to a gene. Germline V gene lookup returns CDR1 SQVTM and CDR2 ANQGSEA.

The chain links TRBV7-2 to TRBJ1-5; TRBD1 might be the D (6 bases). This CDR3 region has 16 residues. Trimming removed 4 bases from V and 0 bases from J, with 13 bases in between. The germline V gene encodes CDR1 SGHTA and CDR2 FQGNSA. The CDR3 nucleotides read TGTGCCAGCAGCTCCCTGGGGGGCGTTAGCAATCAGCCCCAGCATTTT. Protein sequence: CASSSLGGVSNQPQHF.

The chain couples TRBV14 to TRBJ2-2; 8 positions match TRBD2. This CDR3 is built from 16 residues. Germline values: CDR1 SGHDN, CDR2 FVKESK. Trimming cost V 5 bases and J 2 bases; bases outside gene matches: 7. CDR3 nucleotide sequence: TGTGCCAGCAGCTTGCGACTAGCGTTAAACACCGGGGAGCTGTTTTTT. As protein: CASSLRLALNTGELFF.

CDR3 DNA sequence: TGTGCCAGCAGCTTTGGTGAGGTTTTCGGGAACAGGGGGCAGTCCGAGCAGTACTTC. Translation gives CASSFGEVFGNRGQSEQYF. The rearrangement joins TRBV7-4 to TRBJ2-5; 9 bases map to TRBD1. The DNA end is a closer match to TRBJ2-7, so the J assignment may be wrong. The CDR3 covers 19 residues. Germline CDR1 reads SGHVT; CDR2 reads SQSDAQ.

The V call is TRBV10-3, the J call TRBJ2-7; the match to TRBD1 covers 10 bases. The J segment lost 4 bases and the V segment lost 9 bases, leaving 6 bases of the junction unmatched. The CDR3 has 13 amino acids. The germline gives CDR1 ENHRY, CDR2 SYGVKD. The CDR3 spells CAIGDRGTYEQYF. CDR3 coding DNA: TGTGCCATTGGGGACAGGGGAACTTACGAGCAGTACTTC.

CDR3 in amino acids: CASSPIMETQYF. Written as DNA, the CDR3 is TGTGCCAGCAGCCCCATAATGGAGACCCAGTACTTC. The chain joins TRBV12-3 or TRBV12-4 to TRBJ2-7; D gene unclear. The end of the DNA is better explained by TRBJ2-5, so the J call may be wrong. The CDR3 totals 12 residues.

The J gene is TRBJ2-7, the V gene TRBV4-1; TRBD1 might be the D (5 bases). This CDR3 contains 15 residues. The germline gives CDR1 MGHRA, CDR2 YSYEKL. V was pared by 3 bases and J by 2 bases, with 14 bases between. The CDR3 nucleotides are TGCGCCAGCAGCCACCCGGACAAGGGAACCTACGAGCAGTACTTC. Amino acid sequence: CASSHPDKGTYEQYF.

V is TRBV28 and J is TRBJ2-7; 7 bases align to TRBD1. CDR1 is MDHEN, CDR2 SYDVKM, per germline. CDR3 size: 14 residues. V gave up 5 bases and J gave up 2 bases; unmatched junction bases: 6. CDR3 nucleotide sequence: TGTGCCAGCAGTAGACAGGGTTTCACCTACGAGCAGTACTTC. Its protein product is CASSRQGFTYEQYF.

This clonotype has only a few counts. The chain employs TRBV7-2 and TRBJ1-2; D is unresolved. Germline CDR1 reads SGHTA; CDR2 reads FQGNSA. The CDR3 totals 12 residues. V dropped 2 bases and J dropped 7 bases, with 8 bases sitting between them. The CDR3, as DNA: TGTGCCAGCAGCTTATGGATTGGTGGCTACACCTTC. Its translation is CASSLWIGGYTF.

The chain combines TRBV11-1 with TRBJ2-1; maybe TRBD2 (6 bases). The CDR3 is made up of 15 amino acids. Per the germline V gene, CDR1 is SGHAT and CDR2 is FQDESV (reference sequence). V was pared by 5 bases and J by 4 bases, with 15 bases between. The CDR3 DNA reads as TGTGCCAGCAGCCATTTGGCGGGACCATACAATGAGCAGTTCTTC. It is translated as CASSHLAGPYNEQFF.

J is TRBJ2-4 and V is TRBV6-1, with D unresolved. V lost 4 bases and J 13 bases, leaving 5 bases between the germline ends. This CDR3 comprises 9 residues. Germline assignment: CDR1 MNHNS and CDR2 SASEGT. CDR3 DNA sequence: TGTGCCAGCAGTGTAGCCCAGTACTTC. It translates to CASSVAQYF.

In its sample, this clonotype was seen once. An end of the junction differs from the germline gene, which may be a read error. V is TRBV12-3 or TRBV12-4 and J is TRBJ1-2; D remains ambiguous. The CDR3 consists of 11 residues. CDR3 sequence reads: CASSSPYGHTF. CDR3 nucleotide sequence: TGTGCCAGCAGTTCCCCCTATGGCCACACCTTC.

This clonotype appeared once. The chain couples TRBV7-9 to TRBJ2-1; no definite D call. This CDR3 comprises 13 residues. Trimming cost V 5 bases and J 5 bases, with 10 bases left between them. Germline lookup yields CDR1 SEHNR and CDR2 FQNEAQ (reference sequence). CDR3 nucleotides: TGTGCCAGCAGCCCTGACCTCCACAATGAGCAGTTCTTC. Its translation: CASSPDLHNEQFF.

The CDR3 DNA follows: TGTGCCAGCACCCCCTGGGCTGCCTCCTACAATGAGCAGTTCTTC. Protein sequence: CASTPWAASYNEQFF. J is TRBJ2-1 and V is TRBV12-3 or TRBV12-4; D remains unclear. The V and J ends lost 7 bases and 0 bases respectively, with 13 bases between them. The CDR3 has 15 residues.

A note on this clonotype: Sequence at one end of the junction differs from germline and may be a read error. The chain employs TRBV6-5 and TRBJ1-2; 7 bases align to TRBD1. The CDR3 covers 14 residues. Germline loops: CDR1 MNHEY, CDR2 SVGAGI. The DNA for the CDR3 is TGTGCCAGCAGTTTCCCGACAGGGAACTGTGGCTACACCTTC. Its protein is CASSFPTGNCGYTF.

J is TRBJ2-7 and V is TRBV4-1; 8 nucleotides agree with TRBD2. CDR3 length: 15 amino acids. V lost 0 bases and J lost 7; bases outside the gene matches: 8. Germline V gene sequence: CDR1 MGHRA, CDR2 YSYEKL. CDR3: CASSQDPTIAGEQYF. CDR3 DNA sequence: TGCGCCAGCAGCCAAGATCCCACGATAGCGGGGGAGCAGTACTTC.